These T cell receptor beta chains were read from a single sample in a study of cytomegalovirus exposure and HLA in healthy donors. Using immunoSEQ multiplex PCR, the repertoire was profiled, and TCRdb retains in-frame clones only, with some absent. Its clone listing holds approximately 100,000 clones. Sequencing used PBMCs. The receptor set was obtained from a man aged 40-55 years in good health and CMV-seronegative. The CDR3 runs from the conserved cysteine through the conserved F or W. Each record gives: J gene, D gene, V gene, CDR3 DNA, CDR3 protein. A D gene is named only where the DNA matches it firmly.

>TRBJ1-1|NA|TRBV5-1
TGCGCCAGCAGCCTTCTAACAGGGAACACTGAAGCTTTCTTT
CASSLLTGNTEAFF
>TRBJ2-5|TRBD1|TRBV19
TGTGCCAGTAGTACCCGGGACAGGGATACAACCCAGTACTTC
CASSTRDRDTTQYF
>TRBJ1-3|TRBD1|TRBV14
TGTGCCAGCAGCCAGGGAGCAGGGGGCTCTGGAAACACCATATATTTT
CASSQGAGGSGNTIYF
>TRBJ2-1|TRBD1|TRBV4-3
TGCGCCAGCAGCCGCCGGGACAGGGGGCTAAATGAGCAGTTCTTC
CASSRRDRGLNEQFF
>TRBJ2-5|TRBD2|TRBV5-4
TGTGCCAGCAGCTTGGGCGGGAGGGCCTTGGAGACCCAGTACTTC
CASSLGGRALETQYF
>TRBJ2-1|NA|TRBV6-5
TGTGCCAGCAGGCAAGGCGGAGGGAGCTACAATGAGCAGTTCTTC
CASRQGGGSYNEQFF
>TRBJ1-2|NA|TRBV25-1
TGTGCCAGCAGTGAGGGGGCAGGGCTTCGGTATGGCTACACCTTC
CASSEGAGLRYGYTF
>TRBJ2-2|TRBD2|TRBV25-1
TGTGCCAGCAGTGAATATGCAGGACTAGCGGGAAACACCGGGGAGCTGTTTTTT
CASSEYAGLAGNTGELFF
>TRBJ1-3|TRBD1|TRBV9
TGTGCCAGCAGCGCCCGGACAGGGTCTGGAAACACCATATATTTT
CASSARTGSGNTIYF
>TRBJ2-7|TRBD2|TRBV7-2
TGTGCCAGCAGCTTAGCACTAGCGGGGGGGCTGGGCGAGCAGTACTTC
CASSLALAGGLGEQYF
>TRBJ1-5|TRBD1|TRBV30
TGTGCCTGGAGTGTACTTGGACAGGGAGACCAGCCCCAGCATTTT
CAWSVLGQGDQPQHF
>TRBJ2-3|TRBD2|TRBV19
TGTGCCAGTAGTCTGAGCGCGGGGGGCACAGATACGCAGTATTTT
CASSLSAGGTDTQYF
>TRBJ1-1|TRBD1|TRBV18
TGTGCCAGCTCACCGGGACAGGCCACTGAAGCTTTCTTT
CASSPGQATEAFF
>TRBJ1-3|NA|TRBV25-1
TGTGCCAGCAGTGAATTTGCAGGGTCCCCTAGCTCTGGAAACACCATATATTTT
CASSEFAGSPSSGNTIYF
>TRBJ1-2|NA|TRBV21-1
TGTGCCAGCATCACAGGCAACACGACCTATGGCTACACCTTC
CASITGNTTYGYTF
>TRBJ2-7|TRBD1|TRBV7-9
TGTGCCAGCCACGGGACAGGGATAGCCTACGAGCAGTACTTC
CASHGTGIAYEQYF
>TRBJ2-5|NA|TRBV6-5
TGTGCCAGCAGTTACGCTTCCCGGGAGACCCAGTACTTC
CASSYASRETQYF
>TRBJ2-1|TRBD2|TRBV6-5
TGTGCCAGCAGTTACCTAAGCGGGAGGGACTACAATGAGCAGTTCTTC
CASSYLSGRDYNEQFF
>TRBJ2-3|TRBD2|TRBV29-1
TGCAGCGTCCTCCTTTCCGGGACTAGCGGGTCAGATACGCAGTATTTT
CSVLLSGTSGSDTQYF
>TRBJ2-5|TRBD1|TRBV5-6
TGTGCCAGCAGCTTGAGGGGGCTGGGGACCCAGTACTTC
CASSLRGLGTQYF
>TRBJ2-3|TRBD2|TRBV7-6
TGTGCCAGCAGCCTCATGGCTAGCGGGGGGAGCACAGATACGCAGTATTTT
CASSLMASGGSTDTQYF
>TRBJ2-1|TRBD1|TRBV28
TGTGCCAGCAGTTTATACACCTTGCGCCGGGACAGGGATCCCCTCATCCCCATCAATGAGCAGTTCTTC
CASSLYTLRRDRDPLIPINEQFF
>TRBJ2-3|NA|TRBV6-1
TGTGCCAGTTACCCGGGAAGCACAGATACGCAGTATTTT
CASYPGSTDTQYF
>TRBJ1-1|TRBD1|TRBV19
TGTGCCAGTAGTTCCCGCGGGACAGGGGTTATGAACACTGAAGCTTTCTTT
CASSSRGTGVMNTEAFF
>TRBJ2-3|TRBD1|TRBV4-1
TGCGCCAGCAGCCTTACTAATCCGGGACAGGGGGCCACAGATACGCAGTATTTT
CASSLTNPGQGATDTQYF
>TRBJ2-1|NA|TRBV4-3
TGCGCCAGCAGCCAAGAATTACCTTATGTAGCGGATTTATACAATGAGCAGTTCTTC
CASSQELPYVADLYNEQFF
>TRBJ2-3|NA|TRBV29-1
TGCAGCGTTTCTCTATATACGCAGTATTTT
CSVSLYTQYF
>TRBJ2-1|NA|TRBV6-1
TGTGCCAGCAGAAGGGAGAGCAATGAGCAGTTCTTC
CASRRESNEQFF
>TRBJ1-1|NA|TRBV29-1
TGCAGCGTTGGAGTAAACACTGAAGCTTTCTTT
CSVGVNTEAFF
>TRBJ1-5|NA|TRBV6-1
TGTGCCAGCAGCCGGGGGGGGGAAAGTCAGCCCCAGCATTTT
CASSRGGESQPQHF
>TRBJ2-7|TRBD1|TRBV2
TGTGCCAGCAGGGCTGCCGGGACAGGGGGCTCCGAGCAGTACTTC
CASRAAGTGGSEQYF
>TRBJ2-7|TRBD2|TRBV7-2
TGTGCCAGCACTTCCGGGACTAGCGTTCCCTACGAGCAGTACTTC
CASTSGTSVPYEQYF
>TRBJ2-7|TRBD1|TRBV29-1
TGCAGCGTCGGACAGGGCGCTTCCTACGAGCAGTACTTC
CSVGQGASYEQYF
>TRBJ1-1|NA|TRBV11-3
TGTGCCAGCAGCTTTTCGGTCGGGAACACTGAAGCTTTCTTT
CASSFSVGNTEAFF
>TRBJ1-1|NA|TRBV4-3
TGCGCCAGCAGCCAAGACAGGGTGAAAGCTTTCTTT
CASSQDRVKAFF
>TRBJ2-7|NA|TRBV7-9
TGTGCCAGCAGCTTAGAGATCGGGGAGCAGTACTTC
CASSLEIGEQYF
>TRBJ2-7|TRBD2|TRBV5-6
TGTGCCAGCACCCAATGGGGGCTAGCGGGACCCTACGAGCAGTACTTC
CASTQWGLAGPYEQYF
>TRBJ2-7|NA|TRBV13
TGTGCCAGCAGCTTAGGCGGGGGGCAAATTCTCTACGAGCAGTACTTC
CASSLGGGQILYEQYF
>TRBJ1-2|NA|TRBV19
TGTGCCAGTAGTATATCTTACGGTGACTATGGCTACACCTTC
CASSISYGDYGYTF
>TRBJ1-4|NA|TRBV18
TGTGCCAGCTCACCGGATTGGGGCCGCAATGAAAAACTGTTTTTT
CASSPDWGRNEKLFF
>TRBJ2-1|TRBD1|TRBV19
TGTGCCTCCTCAAGGGGGCCTGGCGGTGAGCAGTTCTTC
CASSRGPGGEQFF
>TRBJ2-2|NA|TRBV7-9
TGTGCCAGCAGCCCCACAAGGGAGCTGTTTTTT
CASSPTRELFF
>TRBJ2-3|TRBD2|TRBV28
TGTGCCAGCAGCCCAAACGGAGCGGGAGGTCGGACAGATACGCAGTATTTT
CASSPNGAGGRTDTQYF
>TRBJ2-3|TRBD1|TRBV9
TGTGCCAGCAGCCCTCGGGACAGCTATACGCAGTATTTT
CASSPRDSYTQYF
>TRBJ1-1|NA|TRBV6-1
TGTGCCAGCAGCTATGACAGAGACACTGAAGCTTTCTTT
CASSYDRDTEAFF
>TRBJ1-3|NA|TRBV19
TGTGCCAGTAGTAGGGGCCTCCCGGACTCTGGAAACACCATATATTTT
CASSRGLPDSGNTIYF
>TRBJ1-4|TRBD1|TRBV28
TGTGCCAGCAGTCTGGGACAGGGGCAAAATGAAAAACTGTTTTTT
CASSLGQGQNEKLFF
>TRBJ1-4|NA|TRBV5-1
TGCGCCAGCAGCCCGAAGACAGGTAATGAAAAACTGTTTTTT
CASSPKTGNEKLFF
>TRBJ1-3|TRBD1|TRBV6-6
TGTGCCAGCAGCGACAGGGTAACTGGAAACACCATATATTTT
CASSDRVTGNTIYF
>TRBJ1-5|NA|TRBV19
TGTGCCAGTACCCACACCCATACAGGGCTAGAACAGCCCCAGCATTTT
CASTHTHTGLEQPQHF
>TRBJ1-5|NA|TRBV7-9
TGTGCCAGCAGCCCAGATAGCAATCAGCCCCAGCATTTT
CASSPDSNQPQHF
>TRBJ2-1|NA|TRBV11-2
TGTGCCAGCAGAGGACTTGGCGGGGAGGTCTACAATGAGCAGTTCTTC
CASRGLGGEVYNEQFF
>TRBJ2-1|TRBD2|TRBV14
TGTGCCAGCAGCCCTTGGACTAGCGGAGCCACCTCCTACAATGAGCAGTTCTTC
CASSPWTSGATSYNEQFF
>TRBJ2-3|NA|TRBV21-1
TGTGCCAGCATCCCTGGCGGAAGGCTCACAGATACGCAGTATTTT
CASIPGGRLTDTQYF